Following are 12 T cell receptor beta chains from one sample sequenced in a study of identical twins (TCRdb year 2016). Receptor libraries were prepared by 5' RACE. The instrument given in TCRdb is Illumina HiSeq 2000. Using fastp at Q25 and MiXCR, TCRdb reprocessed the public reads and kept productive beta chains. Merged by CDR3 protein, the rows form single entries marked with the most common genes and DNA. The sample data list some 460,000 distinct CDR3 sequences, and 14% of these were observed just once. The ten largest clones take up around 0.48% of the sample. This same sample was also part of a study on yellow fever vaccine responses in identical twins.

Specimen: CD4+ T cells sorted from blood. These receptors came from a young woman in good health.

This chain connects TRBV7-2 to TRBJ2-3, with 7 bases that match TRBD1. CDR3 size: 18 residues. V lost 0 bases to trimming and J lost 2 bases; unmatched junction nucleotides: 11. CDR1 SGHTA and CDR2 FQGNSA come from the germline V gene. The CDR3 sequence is CASSLARPQGILTDTQYF. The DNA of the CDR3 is TGTGCCAGCAGCTTAGCGCGCCCACAGGGGATTCTCACAGATACGCAGTATTTT.

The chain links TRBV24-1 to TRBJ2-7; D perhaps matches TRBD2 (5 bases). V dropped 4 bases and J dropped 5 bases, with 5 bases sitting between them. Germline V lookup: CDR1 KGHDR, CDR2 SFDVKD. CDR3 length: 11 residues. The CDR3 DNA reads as TGTGCCACCAGTGACGGGGACGAGCAGTACTTC. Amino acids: CATSDGDEQYF.

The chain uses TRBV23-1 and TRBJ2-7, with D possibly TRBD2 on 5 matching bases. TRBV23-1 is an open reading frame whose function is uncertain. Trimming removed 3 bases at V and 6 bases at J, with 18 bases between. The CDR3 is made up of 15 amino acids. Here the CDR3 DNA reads TGCGCCAGCAGTCACTATCGTGGGAAACTAGGCGAGCAGTACTTC. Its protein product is CASSHYRGKLGEQYF.

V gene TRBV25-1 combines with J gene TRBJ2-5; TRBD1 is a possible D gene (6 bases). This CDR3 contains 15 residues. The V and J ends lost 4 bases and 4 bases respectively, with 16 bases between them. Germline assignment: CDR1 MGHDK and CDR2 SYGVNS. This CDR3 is CASSGDTGRLETQYF. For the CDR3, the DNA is TGTGCCAGCAGTGGGGATACAGGGAGACTAGAGACCCAGTACTTC.

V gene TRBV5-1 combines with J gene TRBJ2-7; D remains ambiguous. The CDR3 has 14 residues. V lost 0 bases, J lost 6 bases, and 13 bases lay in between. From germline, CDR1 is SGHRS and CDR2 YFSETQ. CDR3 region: CASSLAGVVGEQYF. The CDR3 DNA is TGCGCCAGCAGCTTGGCCGGAGTAGTTGGCGAGCAGTACTTC. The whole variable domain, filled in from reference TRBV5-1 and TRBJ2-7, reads KAGVTQTPRYLIKTRGQQVTLSCSPISGHRSVSWYQQTPGQGLQFLFEYFSETQRNKGNFPGRFSGRQFSNSRSEMNVSTLELGDSALYLCASSLAGVVGEQYFGPGTRLTVT.

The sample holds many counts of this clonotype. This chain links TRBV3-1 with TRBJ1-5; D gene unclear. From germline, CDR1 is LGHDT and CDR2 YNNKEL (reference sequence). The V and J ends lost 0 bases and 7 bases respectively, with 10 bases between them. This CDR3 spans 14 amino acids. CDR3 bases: TGTGCCAGCAGCCAAGATCTCGGCGGGCAGCCCCAGCATTTT. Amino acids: CASSQDLGGQPQHF.

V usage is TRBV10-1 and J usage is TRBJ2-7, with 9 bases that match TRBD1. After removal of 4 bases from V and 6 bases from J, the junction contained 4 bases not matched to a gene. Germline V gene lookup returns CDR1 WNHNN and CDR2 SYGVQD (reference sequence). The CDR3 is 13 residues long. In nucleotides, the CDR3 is TGCGCCAGCAGTGCTTCGGGACAGGGCGAGCAGTACTTC. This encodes CASSASGQGEQYF.

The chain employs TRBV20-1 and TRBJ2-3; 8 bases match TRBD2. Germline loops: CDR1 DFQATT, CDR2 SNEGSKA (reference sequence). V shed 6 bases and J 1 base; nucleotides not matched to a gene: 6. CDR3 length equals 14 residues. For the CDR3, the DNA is TGCAGTGCACCGGGGGGGCGGGGCACAGATACGCAGTATTTT. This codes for CSAPGGRGTDTQYF.

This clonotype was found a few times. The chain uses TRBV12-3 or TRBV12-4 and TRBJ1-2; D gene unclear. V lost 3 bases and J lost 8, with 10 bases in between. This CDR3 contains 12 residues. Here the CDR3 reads CASSLGSRGYTF. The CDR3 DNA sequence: TGTGCCAGCAGTTTGGGCTCGCGAGGCTACACCTTC.

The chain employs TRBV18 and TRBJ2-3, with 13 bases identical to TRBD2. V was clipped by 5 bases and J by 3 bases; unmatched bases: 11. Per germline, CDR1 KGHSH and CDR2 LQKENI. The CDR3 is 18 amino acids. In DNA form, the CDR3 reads TGTGCCAGCTCAAAAGACGGACTAGCGGGAGCAGAAACAGATACGCAGTATTTT. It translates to CASSKDGLAGAETDTQYF.

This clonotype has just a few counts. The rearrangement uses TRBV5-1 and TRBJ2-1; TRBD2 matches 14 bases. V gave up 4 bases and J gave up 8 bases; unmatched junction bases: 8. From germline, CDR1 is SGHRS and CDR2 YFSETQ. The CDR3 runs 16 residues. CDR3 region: CASSPPGLAGVHEQFF. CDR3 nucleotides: TGCGCCAGCAGCCCACCGGGACTAGCGGGGGTTCATGAGCAGTTCTTC.

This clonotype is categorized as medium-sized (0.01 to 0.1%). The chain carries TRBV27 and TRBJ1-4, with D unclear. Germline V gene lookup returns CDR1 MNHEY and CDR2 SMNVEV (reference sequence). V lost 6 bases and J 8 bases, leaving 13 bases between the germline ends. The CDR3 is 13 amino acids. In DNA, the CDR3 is TGTGCCAGCAGCTACTCGACGGGCGAAAAACTGTTTTTT. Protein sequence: CASSYSTGEKLFF.